This passage covers 3 T cell receptor beta chains from one sample sequenced in a study of T cell changes during pregnancy in multiple sclerosis. TCRdb's table, derived via immunoSEQ multiplex PCR, lists solely in-frame clones and lacks some. The sample includes some 52,000 clones, 85% to 95% of them seen just once. The sequencing here drew on CD4+ T cells from peripheral blood mononuclear cells, taken in the third trimester of pregnancy. All receptors derive from a female donor with multiple sclerosis, enrolled in a pregnancy study.

This sequence joins TRBV13 and TRBJ1-5, with 7 bases matching TRBD1. Looked up from germline, CDR1 is PRHDT and CDR2 is FYEKMQ (reference sequence). V shed 4 bases and J 7 bases; nucleotides not matched to a gene: 13. There are 16 residues in the CDR3. Here the CDR3 DNA reads TGTGCCAGCAGCTCACGGGGGGGGACAGTGAGCCAGCCCCAGCATTTT. Translation: CASSSRGGTVSQPQHF.

The chain links TRBV4-3 to TRBJ2-2; D is ambiguous. The germline V and J ends were trimmed by 0 bases and 5 bases, with 7 bases remaining between them. This CDR3 contains 14 residues. Germline V gene lookup returns CDR1 LGHNA and CDR2 YSLEER. For the CDR3, the DNA is TGCGCCAGCAGCCAAGATCGCGCTACCGGGGAGCTGTTTTTT. This gives the protein CASSQDRATGELFF.

The genes are TRBV18 and TRBJ2-3, with 7 bases identical to TRBD1. This CDR3 has 14 residues. Germline values: CDR1 KGHSH, CDR2 LQKENI. The J segment lost 5 bases and the V segment lost 3 bases, leaving 5 bases of the junction unmatched. The CDR3 DNA is TGTGCCAGCTCACCGAGACAGGGTAAAGATACGCAGTATTTT. This gives the protein CASSPRQGKDTQYF.